This T cell receptor (beta chain) was retrieved from a study of CD8 T cells in Susac syndrome. Per germline, CDR1 LGHNA and CDR2 YNFKEQ. Trimming cost V 1 base and J 2 bases, with 9 bases left between them. The CDR3 extends over 14 amino acids. Random-hexamer reverse transcription was applied to about 0.45 to 1 ug RNA. MiXCR was run by TCRdb on the immunoSEQ multiplex PCR reads, yielding one entry per CDR3 protein. The repertoire has about 240,000 distinct CDR3 sequences, 90% to 96% of them found once; the top ten carry 0.08% to 0.11%. The TCR originated in a human donor with Susac syndrome. The chain joins TRBV4-2 to TRBJ2-7; D possibly corresponds to TRBD1 (5 bases). The sequencing input was CD4+ T cells from PBMCs. CDR3 bases: TGTGCCAGCAGCCAAGTAAACAGGCCCTACGAGCAGTACTTC. Its protein is CASSQVNRPYEQYF.